The 4 T cell receptor beta chains reported below all come from one sample, sequenced in a study of TIL therapy for anti-PD-1-resistant metastatic lung cancer. Time point specified: pre-treatment sample, taken before nivolumab and TIL therapy. This was the immunoSEQ v3 assay. Assay used: immunoSEQ multiplex PCR; TCRdb lists only in-frame clones, some missing. The sample carries 36,000 or so clones, around 70% recorded once. The sequencing used blood, collected at baseline. The receptors stem from a person aged 25-80 years with non-small cell lung cancer.

This clone occurred once. CDR3 bases: TGCGCCAGCAGCCAAGATTTGGAGGGGGACTATGGCTACACCTTC. Amino acids: CASSQDLEGDYGYTF. The V and J genes are TRBV4-3 and TRBJ1-2, with a tentative D call TRBD1 (6 bases). V was clipped by 0 bases and J by 3 bases, with 11 bases between them. From germline, CDR1 is LGHNA and CDR2 YSLEER. There are 15 residues in the CDR3.

This chain connects TRBV4-1 to TRBJ2-7; D might be TRBD1 or TRBD2, each matching 6 bases. Germline CDR1 MGHRA, CDR2 YSYEKL. Deletions cut 1 base from V and 1 base from J, with 17 bases between. The CDR3 has 17 residues. The CDR3: CASSQVSRGPQSYEQYF. In DNA form, the CDR3 reads TGCGCCAGCAGCCAAGTATCCCGGGGGCCACAATCCTACGAGCAGTACTTC.

The chain is built from TRBV14 and TRBJ2-5, with 7 bases lining up with TRBD1. The CDR3 has 14 amino acids. Germline loops: CDR1 SGHDN, CDR2 FVKESK. The trim removed 5 bases at V and 1 base at J, leaving 4 bases unmatched. The CDR3 bases are TGTGCCAGCAGCGACTACAGGGGCCAAGAGACCCAGTACTTC. This gives the protein CASSDYRGQETQYF.

V and J are TRBV5-1 and TRBJ2-1, with 7 bases fitting TRBD1. Looked up from germline, CDR1 is SGHRS and CDR2 is YFSETQ. This CDR3 is built from 15 residues. The junction had 2 bases not matched to a gene; V was cut back by 0 bases and J by 2 bases. CDR3 protein: CASSLEQGTYNEQFF. DNA of the CDR3: TGCGCCAGCAGCTTGGAACAGGGGACCTACAATGAGCAGTTCTTC.